This T cell receptor (beta chain) was captured in a study of T cells in Graves' hyperthyroidism and ophthalmopathy. Study findings and constraints: Among clonotypes expanded in thyroid above 0.001, most were also found in blood.

Amplified TCR beta CDR3 regions derived from RNA transcripts. Researchers ran a first-round RT-PCR on the TCR CDR3 using the HTBI primer set. TCRdb recomputed calls from the multiplex PCR reads with MiXCR, one row per CDR3 protein. The sample contains approximately 210,000 distinct CDR3 sequences, more than 15% of which appear only once. A few counts support this clonotype. Its matching antigen is unknown. 10 ml fresh peripheral blood yielded the PBMCs. The CDR3 is 14 residues long. Between the trimmed V and J ends, which lost 0 bases and 0 bases, there was a span of 7 bases. Looked up from germline, CDR1 is DFQATT and CDR2 is SNEGSKA (reference sequence).

The chain employs TRBV20-1 and TRBJ2-3, with D unclear. Input material: blood. The receptor's source is a man between 50 and 59 years old with Graves' hyperthyroidism. DNA for the CDR3: TGCAGTGCTAGAGAGGGCGCTAGCACAGATACGCAGTATTTT. Translating gives CSAREGASTDTQYF.